This is a list of T cell receptor beta chains from one sample in a study of T-cell reconstitution after alpha-beta-depleted transplantation in children. In TCRdb, the PCR reads were re-called with MiXCR into one record per CDR3 protein. The data contain around 360,000 distinct CDR3 sequences, 10% of them singletons. This material consisted of PBMCs from the stem cell graft donor, taken from the stem cell graft. The origin of the receptors is a human donor who donated a stem cell graft to a child with acute lymphoblastic leukemia. CDR3s include the opening cysteine and the closing phenylalanine or tryptophan. A D gene is named only where the DNA matches it firmly. Only some rows state a clone size, as once, few, many or a class for expanded clones.

D gene	clone size	V gene	J gene	CDR3 DNA	CDR3 protein
.	few	TRBV28	TRBJ1-4	TGTGCCAGCAGTCTCCAAACAGGGTCAGCTAATGAAAAACTGTTTTTT	CASSLQTGSANEKLFF
.	few	TRBV20-1	TRBJ1-4	TGCAGTGCTAGAGGAGGGACGGCTAATGAAAAACTGTTTTTT	CSARGGTANEKLFF
.	few	TRBV7-2	TRBJ2-5	TGTGCCAGCAGCTTAGCGCCGGCAGGGGGGCAAGAGACCCAGTACTTC	CASSLAPAGGQETQYF
.	few	TRBV7-9	TRBJ2-6	TGTGCCAGCAGCTTAGCGACAAAACTGGGCGTCCTGACTTTC	CASSLATKLGVLTF
.	.	TRBV6-5	TRBJ2-1	TGTGCCAGCAGTTACAATTTCCGGTCCTACAATGAGCAGTTCTTC	CASSYNFRSYNEQFF
TRBD2	many	TRBV28	TRBJ2-7	TGTGCCAGCAGTCCGACTAGCGGGAACTCCTACGAGCAGTACTTC	CASSPTSGNSYEQYF
TRBD2	.	TRBV7-2	TRBJ2-7	TGTGCCAGCAGCTGGAGCGGCGGGAGTTCCGACGAGCAGTACTTC	CASSWSGGSSDEQYF
TRBD1	.	TRBV18	TRBJ2-5	TGTGCCAGCTCACAGGACAGGGCCATGGCCCAGTACTTC	CASSQDRAMAQYF
.	.	TRBV6-6	TRBJ1-1	TGTGCCAGCAGACCTATCAAGAACACTGAAGCTTTCTTT	CASRPIKNTEAFF
TRBD2	few	TRBV7-3	TRBJ2-1	TGTGCCAGCAGGGCGACTAGCGCGAGCTCCTACAATGAGCAGTTCTTC	CASRATSASSYNEQFF
.	.	TRBV5-1	TRBJ2-3	TGCGCCAGCAGTTCCCGAAGCGGCCCAAATACGCAGTATTTT	CASSSRSGPNTQYF
.	.	TRBV7-2	TRBJ1-1	TGTGCCAGCAGCTTATTACGAGGGGGTGGGTTGAACACTGAAGCTTTCTTT	CASSLLRGGGLNTEAFF
TRBD2	.	TRBV7-6	TRBJ2-1	TGTGCCAGCAGCTTAGTGACTAGCGGGAGGGCCGGCGATGAGCAGTTCTTC	CASSLVTSGRAGDEQFF
.	few	TRBV12-3/TRBV12-4	TRBJ2-7	TGTGCCAGCAGCCCACAGGGTATAGGGGAGCAGTACTTC	CASSPQGIGEQYF
TRBD1	few	TRBV27	TRBJ1-4	TGTGCCAGCAGTTATGACAGGGCGGGTGAAAAACTGTTTTTT	CASSYDRAGEKLFF
.	.	TRBV5-4	TRBJ2-3	TGTGCCAGCAGCCTATCCCGGGGTTATGCCACCACAGATACGCAGTATTTT	CASSLSRGYATTDTQYF
.	.	TRBV4-1	TRBJ1-5	TGCGCCAGCAGCCATTCCTTATCCCAGCCCCAGCATTTT	CASSHSLSQPQHF
.	few	TRBV27	TRBJ2-7	TGTGCCAGCAGTTTATTGCAGGGCCCCTACGAGCAGTACTTC	CASSLLQGPYEQYF
TRBD2	few	TRBV10-3	TRBJ2-7	TGTGCCATCAGCAAACTAGCGTTAGGGGTGCACGAGCAGTACTTC	CAISKLALGVHEQYF
.	.	TRBV12-3/TRBV12-4	TRBJ2-7	TGTGCCAGCAGTTTAAACGTCCCCGGTGCCGAGCAGTACTTC	CASSLNVPGAEQYF
.	few	TRBV12-3/TRBV12-4	TRBJ2-3	TGTGCCAGCAGCCTCCCCCTTTTTAGCACAGATACGCAGTATTTT	CASSLPLFSTDTQYF
TRBD2	.	TRBV7-2	TRBJ2-1	TGTGCCAGCAGCTTAGAGGGCGGGAGGGCCCCCGAGCAGTTCTTC	CASSLEGGRAPEQFF
TRBD1	many	TRBV4-2	TRBJ2-1	TGTGCCAGCAGCCACCCCCACGGCCGCCGGGGACAGGGGGGTGATGAGCAGTTCTTC	CASSHPHGRRGQGGDEQFF
.	.	TRBV3-1	TRBJ1-1	TGTGCCAGCAGCCAATGGGCGGTGGGCACTGAAGCTTTCTTT	CASSQWAVGTEAFF
.	many	TRBV27	TRBJ1-1	TGTGCCAGCAGTCGAGTTCCCGGACCGAACACTGAAGCTTTCTTT	CASSRVPGPNTEAFF
TRBD2	.	TRBV27	TRBJ2-7	TGTGCCAGCAGTTTGGCTAGCGGGAGTCTTTACGAGCAGTACTTC	CASSLASGSLYEQYF
.	few	TRBV13	TRBJ2-7	TGTGCCAGCAAGGGGCTCGGCTACGAGCAGTACTTC	CASKGLGYEQYF
TRBD1	many	TRBV5-1	TRBJ2-2	TGCGCCAGCAGCAAGGAACGCGGGGACAGGGGGCCCGGGGAGCTGTTTTTT	CASSKERGDRGPGELFF
.	.	TRBV25-1	TRBJ2-7	TGTGCCAGCAGTGAACTTGGACAGCTCTACGAGCAGTACTTC	CASSELGQLYEQYF
TRBD2	.	TRBV20-1	TRBJ2-1	TGCAGTGCTACCTCTACGGGAGGGCTGATCAATGAGCAGTTCTTC	CSATSTGGLINEQFF
.	.	TRBV28	TRBJ2-7	TGTGCCAGCACCTCAAACCGGGCATCACAGTACTTC	CASTSNRASQYF
.	few	TRBV11-3	TRBJ2-2	TGTGCCAGCAGCTTAGAAGGGGCGCGGACCGGGGAGCTGTTTTTT	CASSLEGARTGELFF
.	.	TRBV20-1	TRBJ2-3	TGCAGTGCTAGTACCGGGACGGGCATCACAGATACGCAGTATTTT	CSASTGTGITDTQYF
.	.	TRBV7-3	TRBJ2-1	TGTGCCAGCAGCTCGAGCATAAGGAATGAGCAGTTCTTC	CASSSSIRNEQFF
TRBD2	.	TRBV7-9	TRBJ2-1	TGTGCCAGCAGCTCCGGACTAGCGGGAGCCCATGAGCAGTTCTTC	CASSSGLAGAHEQFF
.	many	TRBV5-1	TRBJ2-1	TGCGCCAGCAGCCGGATCGGCGGTGAGCAGTTCTTC	CASSRIGGEQFF
.	few	TRBV12-5	TRBJ2-1	TGTGCTAGTGGTTTGGTACTCAGTGGGGCCAGATTCAAACACAATGAGCAGTTCTTC	CASGLVLSGARFKHNEQFF
.	many	TRBV5-1	TRBJ2-2	TGCGCCAGCAGCTTGGCCACCATGAACACCGGGGAGCTGTTTTTT	CASSLATMNTGELFF
.	.	TRBV6-4	TRBJ2-5	TGTGCCAGCAGCTTCGATCGTGAGACCCAGTACTTC	CASSFDRETQYF
.	.	TRBV4-1	TRBJ2-7	TGCGCCAGCAGCCAGACGGACAGAGCCTACGAGCAGTACTTC	CASSQTDRAYEQYF
TRBD1	few	TRBV5-1	TRBJ1-1	TGCGCCAGCGGCTTCGGGACAGAGGTTAGGACTGAAGCTTTCTTT	CASGFGTEVRTEAFF
TRBD1	.	TRBV20-1	TRBJ1-2	TGCAGTGCCGAAGGGGGCAGGGGGAACTATGGCTACACCTTC	CSAEGGRGNYGYTF
.	.	TRBV2	TRBJ1-1	TGTGCCAGCAGTGAGGAGGGATCGGGCACTGAAGCTTTCTTT	CASSEEGSGTEAFF
.	many	TRBV7-9	TRBJ1-1	TGTGCCAGCAGCCTAGGATCGGGAATTATGGGAACTGAAGCTTTCTTT	CASSLGSGIMGTEAFF